This T cell receptor (beta chain) was sequenced during a study of T-cell memory formation after mild COVID-19. TCR alpha and TCR beta cDNA libraries carrying sample barcodes and UMIs came from 5'RACE with constant-segment primers. TCRdb processed the 5' RACE reads anew with MiXCR; each CDR3 protein has one entry. The sample consists of about 290,000 distinct CDR3 sequences, less than 20% of them appearing once. This clonotype was counted only a few times. Its matching antigen is unknown. Study conclusions and caveats: Among clones contracting day 15 to 85, CD4/CD8 was balanced, whereas later expanders leaned CD4+.

The specimen was PBMCs or a T cell subset sorted from them (not recorded which). This clonotype was sampled from a man between 18 and 35 years old who had mild COVID-19 (a few samples of this study predate the infection). Cell type and time point are not known.

CDR3 nucleotides: TGTGCCAGCAGCCCCGATCTGGGCTCCACAGATACGCAGTATTTT. This encodes CASSPDLGSTDTQYF. The chain combines TRBV7-3 with TRBJ2-3; D ambiguous. In germline, CDR1 is SGHTA, CDR2 FQGTGA. This CDR3 has 15 residues. Trimming removed 5 bases at V and 2 bases at J, with 14 bases between. The full variable domain, completed using reference TRBV7-3 and TRBJ2-3, is GAGVSQTPSNKVTEKGKYVELRCDPISGHTALYWYRQSLGQGPEFLIYFQGTGAADDSGLPNDRFFAVRPEGSVSTLKIQRTERGDSAVYLCASSPDLGSTDTQYFGPGTRLTVL.